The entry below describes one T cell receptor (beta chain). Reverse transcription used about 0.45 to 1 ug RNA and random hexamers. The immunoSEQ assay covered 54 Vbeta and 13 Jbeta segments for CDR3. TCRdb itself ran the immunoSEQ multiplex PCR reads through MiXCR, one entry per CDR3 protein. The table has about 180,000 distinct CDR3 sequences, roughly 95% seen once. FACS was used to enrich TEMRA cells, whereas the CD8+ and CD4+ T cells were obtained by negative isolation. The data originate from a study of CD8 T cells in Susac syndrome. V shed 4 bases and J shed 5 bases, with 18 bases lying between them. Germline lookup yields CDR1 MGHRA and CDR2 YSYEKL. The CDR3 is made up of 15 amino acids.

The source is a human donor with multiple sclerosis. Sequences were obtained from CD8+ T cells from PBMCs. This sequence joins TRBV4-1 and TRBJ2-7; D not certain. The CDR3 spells CASSPSRSPLNEQYF. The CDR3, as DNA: TGCGCCAGCAGCCCTTCGAGGAGTCCGCTCAACGAGCAGTACTTC.